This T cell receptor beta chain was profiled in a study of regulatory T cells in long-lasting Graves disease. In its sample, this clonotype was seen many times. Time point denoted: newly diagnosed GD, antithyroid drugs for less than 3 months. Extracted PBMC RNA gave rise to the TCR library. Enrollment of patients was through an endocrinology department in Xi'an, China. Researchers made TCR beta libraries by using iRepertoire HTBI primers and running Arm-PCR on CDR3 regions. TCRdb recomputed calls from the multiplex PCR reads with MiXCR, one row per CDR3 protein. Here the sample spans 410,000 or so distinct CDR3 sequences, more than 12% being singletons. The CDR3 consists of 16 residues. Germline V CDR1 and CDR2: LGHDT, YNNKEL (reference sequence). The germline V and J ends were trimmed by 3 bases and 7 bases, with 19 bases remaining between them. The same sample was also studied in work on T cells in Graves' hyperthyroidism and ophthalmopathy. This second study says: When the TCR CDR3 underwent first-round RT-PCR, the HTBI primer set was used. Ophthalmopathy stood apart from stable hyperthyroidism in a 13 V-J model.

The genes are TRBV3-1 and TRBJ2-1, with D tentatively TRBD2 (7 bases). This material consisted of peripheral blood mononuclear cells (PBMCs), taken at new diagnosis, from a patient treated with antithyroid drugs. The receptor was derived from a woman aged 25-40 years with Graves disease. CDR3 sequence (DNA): TGTGCCAGCAGCCAGGCCTTAGGGGGAGGGGATAATGAGCAGTTCTTC. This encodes CASSQALGGGDNEQFF.